The 20 T cell receptor beta chains presented below share a single source sample, sequenced in a study of T cell responses to AZD1222 COVID-19 vaccine. TCRdb keeps only in-frame clones here, not all; method: immunoSEQ multiplex PCR. This sample yields approximately 150,000 clones, of which about nine tenths are seen a single time; roughly 2.5% belongs to the top ten. The sample here was peripheral blood, taken on day 0 of AZD1222 vaccination. These receptors originate from an adult in good health.

This chain links TRBV29-1 with TRBJ2-7, with D perhaps TRBD1 (5 bases). This CDR3 is built from 11 residues. Germline V gene sequence: CDR1 SQVTM, CDR2 ANQGSEA. With 3 bases removed from V and 7 bases from J, the gap between germline ends came to 10 bases. The CDR3 region is CSVDRVGEQYF. The CDR3 DNA sequence: TGCAGCGTTGACAGGGTGGGGGAGCAGTACTTC.

J is TRBJ2-7 and V is TRBV19; 8 bases align to TRBD1. J lost 2 bases, V lost 6 bases, and 6 bases had no gene match. The CDR3 totals 14 residues. The V gene's germline CDR1 is LNHDA and CDR2 SQIVND (reference sequence). The CDR3 sequence: CASRSARGPYEQYF. In DNA, the CDR3 is TGTGCCAGTAGGTCTGCCAGGGGGCCCTACGAGCAGTACTTC.

V usage is TRBV5-6 and J usage is TRBJ1-1; D is possibly TRBD1 (5 bases). The germline V gene has CDR1 SGHDT and CDR2 YYEEEE. Trimming removed 1 base at V and 5 bases at J, with 9 bases between. This CDR3 has 13 amino acids. The CDR3 is CASSLSGRTEAFF. For the CDR3, the DNA is TGTGCCAGCAGCTTGTCGGGGCGTACTGAAGCTTTCTTT. The full variable domain, its missing parts supplied by reference TRBV5-6 and TRBJ1-1, is DAGVTQSPTHLIKTRGQQVTLRCSPKSGHDTVSWYQQALGQGPQFIFQYYEEEERQRGNFPDRFSGHQFPNYSSELNVNALLLGDSALYLCASSLSGRTEAFFGQGTRLTVV.

The V and J genes are TRBV2 and TRBJ1-2, with TRBD1 identical over 7 bases. CDR1 is SNHLY and CDR2 is FYNNEI in the germline V gene. The CDR3 has 14 residues. J gave up 6 bases and V 4 bases, and 8 bases lay outside the gene matches. This chain's CDR3 is CASSGQGQFHGYTF. In nucleotides, the CDR3 is TGTGCCAGCAGTGGACAGGGTCAATTCCATGGCTACACCTTC.

This clone has a handful of counts. The rearrangement joins TRBV7-3 to TRBJ2-3; D call uncertain. This CDR3 region has 15 residues. Between the trimmed V and J ends, which lost 0 bases and 6 bases, there was a span of 13 bases. Germline V gene data show CDR1 as SGHTA and CDR2 as FQGTGA. CDR3 DNA sequence: TGTGCCAGCAGCTTAACCCGGACCCGGTGGGATACGCAGTATTTT. Protein product: CASSLTRTRWDTQYF. Looking up the rest from reference TRBV7-3 and TRBJ2-3 gives the full variable domain: GAGVSQTPSNKVTEKGKYVELRCDPISGHTALYWYRQSLGQGPEFLIYFQGTGAADDSGLPNDRFFAVRPEGSVSTLKIQRTERGDSAVYLCASSLTRTRWDTQYFGPGTRLTVL.

The chain employs TRBV6-5 and TRBJ2-7, with D perhaps TRBD2 (5 bases). Trimming shortened V by 0 bases and J by 5 bases, and 8 bases separated the two germline ends. Germline values: CDR1 MNHEY, CDR2 SVGAGI. The CDR3 consists of 13 residues. The CDR3 DNA follows: TGTGCCAGCAGTTACTCACGAGGGAACGAGCAGTACTTC. The encoded protein is CASSYSRGNEQYF.

This chain connects TRBV19 to TRBJ1-4, with D perhaps TRBD1 (5 bases). V was clipped by 6 bases and J by 3 bases, with 17 bases between them. This CDR3 comprises 16 residues. Germline-derived CDR1 and CDR2 are LNHDA and SQIVND (reference sequence). CDR3 residues: CASSRLGPNANEKLFF. The CDR3 region has the DNA TGTGCCAGTAGCCGATTGGGACCCAACGCTAATGAAAAACTGTTTTTT.

J is TRBJ2-2 and V is TRBV4-1; 9 bases are shared with TRBD2. The CDR3 totals 17 residues. With 4 bases clipped from V and 3 bases from J, the junction kept 9 bases outside the gene matches. Germline V lookup: CDR1 MGHRA, CDR2 YSYEKL. The CDR3 is CASSPDSGLAYTGELFF. In nucleotides, the CDR3 is TGCGCCAGCAGCCCCGATTCCGGACTAGCGTACACCGGGGAGCTGTTTTTT.

The rearrangement links TRBV5-1 to TRBJ2-2, with D tentatively TRBD2 (6 bases). V was shortened by 1 base and J by 6 bases, with 19 bases between the two germline ends. The germline V gene has CDR1 SGHRS and CDR2 YFSETQ. This CDR3 has 17 residues. CDR3 nucleotides: TGCGCCAGCAGCTTGAGGGTCGACGGGAGAAGGGCCGGGGAGCTGTTTTTT. Amino acid sequence: CASSLRVDGRRAGELFF.

This sequence joins TRBV9 and TRBJ1-2; 10 bases fit TRBD1. CDR3 size: 15 residues. The J segment lost 7 bases and the V segment lost 2 bases, leaving 8 bases of the junction unmatched. Germline CDR1 and CDR2: SGDLS and YYNGEE. CDR3 in DNA: TGTGCCAGCAGCGTTCAGGACAGGGGGATTTTTGGCTACACCTTC. Translated: CASSVQDRGIFGYTF. Together with reference TRBV9 and TRBJ1-2, the CDR3 gives the full variable domain: DSGVTQTPKHLITATGQRVTLRCSPRSGDLSVYWYQQSLDQGLQFLIQYYNGEERAKGNILERFSAQQFPDLHSELNLSSLELGDSALYFCASSVQDRGIFGYTFGSGTRLTVV.

The V gene is TRBV19, the J gene TRBJ1-3, with 8 bases fitting TRBD1. Per the germline V gene, CDR1 is LNHDA and CDR2 is SQIVND (reference sequence). The CDR3 sequence is 17 residues long. With 0 bases clipped from V and 5 bases from J, the junction kept 9 bases outside the gene matches. The CDR3 coding sequence is TGTGCCAGTAGTATAGACTTTGGCGGGACAGGAAGAAACACCATATATTTT. Protein: CASSIDFGGTGRNTIYF.

The chain uses TRBV11-2 and TRBJ2-7; TRBD2 might be the D (6 bases). The germline V gene has CDR1 SGHAT and CDR2 FQNNGV. With 4 bases removed from V and 0 bases from J, the gap between germline ends came to 13 bases. The CDR3 loop spans 15 amino acids. The CDR3 DNA is TGTGCCAGCAGCTCCGGGACTCGCAACTCCTACGAGCAGTACTTC. Translated: CASSSGTRNSYEQYF. The whole variable domain, filled in from reference TRBV11-2 and TRBJ2-7, reads EAGVAQSPRYKIIEKRQSVAFWCNPISGHATLYWYQQILGQGPKLLIQFQNNGVVDDSQLPKDRFSAERLKGVDSTLKIQPAKLEDSAVYLCASSSGTRNSYEQYFGPGTRLTVT.

The chain joins TRBV28 to TRBJ2-7, with TRBD2 identical over 7 bases. The V segment lost 7 bases and the J segment 0 bases; nucleotides outside the gene matches: 12. This CDR3 is built from 16 residues. The V gene's germline CDR1 is MDHEN and CDR2 SYDVKM. CDR3 coding DNA: TGTGCCAGCAACCCTAGGGAGGGATCCCTCTCCTACGAGCAGTACTTC. This translates into CASNPREGSLSYEQYF.

This clone was detected only a few times. The chain employs TRBV6-5 and TRBJ1-6; D unresolved. CDR1 and CDR2 (germline): MNHEY, SVGAGI. The CDR3 length is 13 residues. The V end lost 5 bases, the J end lost 7 bases, and 9 bases lay between the germline ends. The CDR3 DNA reads TGTGCCAGCAGTCCTCGAGACAATTCACCCCTCCACTTT. Translation gives CASSPRDNSPLHF.

This chain links TRBV3-1 (or the pseudogene TRBV3-2) with TRBJ1-2; the match to TRBD1 covers 7 bases. V lost 4 bases and J lost 6; bases outside the gene matches: 11. The CDR3 runs 15 residues. Germline CDR1 is LGHDT and CDR2 is YNNKEL (reference sequence). The CDR3 here is CASSPRGRQGDGYTF. Written as DNA, the CDR3 is TGTGCCAGCAGCCCCCGGGGACGACAGGGTGATGGCTACACCTTC.

The rearrangement links TRBV18 to TRBJ1-5; D is uncertain. Per germline, CDR1 KGHSH and CDR2 LQKENI. Trimming cost V 3 bases and J 2 bases, with 8 bases left between them. There are 14 residues in the CDR3. The chain's CDR3 is CASSPSLGNQPQHF. CDR3 bases: TGTGCCAGCTCACCCTCCCTTGGCAATCAGCCCCAGCATTTT.

This clone occurred once. This chain joins TRBV2 and TRBJ2-7; no clear D gene. The CDR3 is made up of 13 amino acids. Trimming removed 4 bases at V and 3 bases at J, with 10 bases between. The germline CDR1 and CDR2 sequences are SNHLY and FYNNEI. As DNA, the CDR3 is TGTGCCAGCAGTGCCGCAATGGTCTACGAGCAGTACTTC. Translating it yields CASSAAMVYEQYF.

The chain couples TRBV9 to TRBJ2-3; D uncertain. Germline V CDR1 and CDR2: SGDLS, YYNGEE. V dropped 0 bases and J dropped 6 bases, with 17 bases sitting between them. The CDR3 runs to 16 residues. The CDR3 sequence is CASSVAGQARIDTQYF. DNA for the CDR3: TGTGCCAGCAGCGTAGCTGGGCAGGCAAGAATTGATACGCAGTATTTT. The variable domain in full, completed from reference TRBV9 and TRBJ2-3, reads DSGVTQTPKHLITATGQRVTLRCSPRSGDLSVYWYQQSLDQGLQFLIQYYNGEERAKGNILERFSAQQFPDLHSELNLSSLELGDSALYFCASSVAGQARIDTQYFGPGTRLTVL.

This clone came up once. In DNA form, the CDR3 reads TGTGCCAGCAGTTACCTCGGCGAGCAGTACTTC. Translation: CASSYLGEQYF. The chain has TRBV6-5 and TRBJ2-7; D is undetermined. V was shortened by 2 bases and J by 6 bases, with 5 bases between the two germline ends. The CDR3 covers 11 residues. Per the germline V gene, CDR1 is MNHEY and CDR2 is SVGAGI.

This sequence joins TRBV6-6 and TRBJ2-3; D ambiguous. This CDR3 is 14 amino acids long. CDR1 is MNHNY and CDR2 is SVGAGI in the germline V gene (reference sequence). Deletions cut 5 bases from V and 3 bases from J, with 12 bases between. CDR3 residues: CASSHPAKTDTQYF. In nucleotides, the CDR3 is TGTGCCAGCAGTCACCCGGCGAAGACAGATACGCAGTATTTT.